This T cell receptor (beta chain) was documented in a study of blood T cells in healthy people across ages. Looked up from germline, CDR1 is DFQATT and CDR2 is SNEGSKA (reference sequence). CDR3 length equals 13 residues. With 6 bases removed from V and 9 bases from J, the gap between germline ends came to 18 bases. A second 7 to 11 cycle PCR used barcoded and J-beta primers. Using its own MiXCR run on the 5' RACE reads, TCRdb lists one record per CDR3 protein. Of about 970,000 distinct CDR3 sequences in the sample, roughly 50% were seen once. V gene TRBV20-1 combines with J gene TRBJ1-5; the D gene is possibly TRBD1 (5 bases). Input material: blood. The receptor's source is a woman aged 60-75 years in good health. In nucleotides, the CDR3 is TGCAGTGCCCAAGGTGGGGGAGTGGGGCCCCAGCATTTT. Translating gives CSAQGGGVGPQHF.